A single sample is the source of the 2 T cell receptor beta chains below, sequenced in a study of immune characterization of retroperitoneal liposarcoma. TCRdb reprocessed the PCR reads via MiXCR and lists one record per CDR3 protein. The data show around 6,300 distinct CDR3 sequences, around 28% seen once. Sequencing used blood. The receptors here all came from a male donor with retroperitoneal liposarcoma.

This clonotype was seen more than once but under ten times. J is TRBJ2-1 and V is TRBV27; 8 bases match TRBD2. The DNA matches TRBJ2-7 better at its end, which makes the J call doubtful. The CDR3 is 15 amino acids. CDR1 is MNHEY, CDR2 SMNVEV, per germline (reference sequence). CDR3: CASSFTSGSYNEQYF. In DNA form, the CDR3 reads TGTGCCAGCAGTTTCACTAGCGGCTCCTACAATGAGCAGTACTTC.

The chain employs TRBV15 and TRBJ1-2; D may be TRBD1 (6 bases). CDR3 length: 14 residues. Trimming cost V 1 base and J 5 bases, with 11 bases left between them. CDR1 LNHNV and CDR2 YYDKDF come from the germline V gene (reference sequence). Here the CDR3 DNA reads TGTGCCACCAGCAGAGGTGGGGGGCAATATGGCTACACCTTC. Translating gives CATSRGGGQYGYTF.